This T cell receptor (beta chain) was documented in a study of T-cell reconstitution after alpha-beta-depleted transplantation in children. Whole-study findings and limits: Surviving recipient T cells and thymic progenitors underlay high day-60 TCRbeta diversity in some patients. Several hundred expanded graft clones reportedly supplied alpha-beta T cells about two months after transplant. At one year after transplant, newly produced T cells mostly accounted for T-cell counts and diversity.

Library preparation (for TCRbeta) was performed with unique molecular identifiers. TCRdb redid the calling of the PCR reads with MiXCR, one entry per CDR3 protein. This sample has hundreds of thousands of distinct CDR3 sequences, with 10% found just once. This clonotype was recorded at least ten times. Its antigen is unidentified. Germline values: CDR1 SGDLS, CDR2 YYNGEE. The CDR3 totals 19 residues. Trimming removed 2 bases from V and 2 bases from J; junction bases left unmatched: 14. This chain uses TRBV9 with TRBJ2-3, with 10 positions matching TRBD2. The receptor comes from a child aged 2 to 10 with inherited bone marrow failure, due to receive a stem cell transplant. The specimen was PBMCs, collected before TCRalphabeta/CD19-depleted stem cell transplant. In DNA form, the CDR3 reads TGTGCCAGCAGCGTCGCCGGTTCCCTAGGACTAGCGGTCACAGATACGCAGTATTTT. Encoded protein: CASSVAGSLGLAVTDTQYF. The whole variable domain, remainder taken from reference TRBV9 and TRBJ2-3, is DSGVTQTPKHLITATGQRVTLRCSPRSGDLSVYWYQQSLDQGLQFLIQYYNGEERAKGNILERFSAQQFPDLHSELNLSSLELGDSALYFCASSVAGSLGLAVTDTQYFGPGTRLTVL.